This TCR beta chain was obtained from a study of blood T cells in healthy people across ages (dated by TCRdb to 2013 to 2016). About the study as a whole: In model experiments, template switching captured roughly one uniquely barcoded TCR beta cDNA molecule for every two T cells. To track age-related changes in TCR beta repertoire diversity, the study relied on deep sequencing normalized with unique cDNA molecular identifiers. The donors were divided into four age groups: young (average around 17 years), middle-aged (about 40), aged (approximately 62) and long-lived (about 84). To avoid experimental bias, donors of different ages were distributed randomly across sequencing lanes. Using the same blood draw, the study looked at two additional independent replicas of 1 million unique cDNA reads for two donors, one aged 18 to 30 and the other aged 80 or older. Here is what the overall study found, with its caveats: Observed TCR beta diversity per million T cells fell roughly linearly with age, and a significant reduction was already apparent by age roughly 40. Compared with the aged group, more naive CD4+ T cells, fewer expanded clones and increased TCR diversity were shown by the long-lived group, suggesting age selection. Observed TCR beta diversity correlated strongly with the percentage of naive T cells measured by flow cytometry. The CMV infection status of donors was not known, potentially confounding age-related changes in expanded clonotypes. Estimates of total diversity based on one million sequenced T cells were considered lower bounds and underestimates. Conclusive comparison of naive and antigen-experienced compartments was prevented by the profiling of bulk unsorted PBMCs.

The library was obtained by 5' RACE. Data came from an Illumina HiSeq 2500. The second PCR ran for roughly 6 to 11 cycles and used a J-beta primer mix along with a sample-barcoded 5' primer. Each TCR beta cDNA molecule received a unique molecular identifier from a template-switch 5' adaptor carrying 12 random nucleotides. Each sample yielded at least 2.5 million CDR3-containing paired-end reads. First-strand cDNA was synthesized from all RNA with the Mint cDNA synthesis kit, primed by a TRBC-specific oligonucleotide. Following uracil-DNA glycosylase treatment, a first 18-cycle PCR with universal primers M1SS and BC2_uni_R was performed on all cDNA. As for the authors' bioinformatics: Normalization of each sample was performed by random selection of 1 million high-quality reads, each carrying a distinct molecular identifier. Reads sharing molecular identifiers were discarded rather than binned into consensus sequences. MiTCR, set to a Q25 quality threshold and the strictest error-elimination algorithm, was used for CDR3 identification, clonotype clustering and error correction. A nonparametric unseen species model with Euler transformation was used to estimate a lower bound on total TCR beta diversity. In-frame beta chains were kept once TCRdb had trimmed the public reads at Q25 with fastp and called clones with MiXCR. CDR3 protein sequences are deduplicated, and each keeps its most common genes and DNA. V and J calls and clone size were set by TCRdb, not the authors. This sample holds 1.5 million to 2 million distinct CDR3 sequences; around half were observed only once. Approximately 2% of the sample goes to the ten largest clones.

The V end loses 11 bases and the J end loses 6 bases, and a stretch of 14 bases separates them. CDR1 and CDR2 (MDHEN, SYDVKM) derive from the germline V gene. The CDR3 covers 13 residues, taking in both the cysteine and the phenylalanine. This entry keeps only the CDR3 DNA: 39 bases, framed from base 1. Comment on this clonotype: It has no known antigen specificity. No much larger clonotype is one base removed from it; base qualities were not supplied.

The donors were some 39 Caucasian individuals from Russia, aged roughly 6 to 100 years, who were systemically healthy. Approximately 9.3 milliliters of peripheral blood were collected from each donor into EDTA-treated Vacutainer tubes. Ficoll-Paque density-gradient centrifugation was used to isolate PBMCs, with at least 6.5 million obtained per sample. Total RNA, at least 5 micrograms per sample, was extracted from PBMCs with Trizol reagent. For every donor, an aliquot of PBMCs went through flow cytometry to measure the percentages of naive CD45RAhigh/CD27high T cells. The rearrangement joined TRBV28 to TRBJ1-6, with the D segment identity uncertain. The source of this sequence is a woman aged 40-49 years in good health. The specimen sequenced was blood. The CDR3 here reads CAGQAGLNSPLHF. The bases read TGTGCCGGCCAAGCTGGGCTTAATTCACCCCTCCACTTT. The variable domain in full, with residues beyond the CDR3 obtained from the reference TRBV28 and TRBJ1-6 genes, is DVKVTQSSRYLVKRTGEKVFLECVQDMDHENMFWYRQDPGLGLRLIYFSYDVKMKEKGDIPEGYSVSREKKERFSLILESASTNQTSMYLCAGQAGLNSPLHFGNGTRLTVT.